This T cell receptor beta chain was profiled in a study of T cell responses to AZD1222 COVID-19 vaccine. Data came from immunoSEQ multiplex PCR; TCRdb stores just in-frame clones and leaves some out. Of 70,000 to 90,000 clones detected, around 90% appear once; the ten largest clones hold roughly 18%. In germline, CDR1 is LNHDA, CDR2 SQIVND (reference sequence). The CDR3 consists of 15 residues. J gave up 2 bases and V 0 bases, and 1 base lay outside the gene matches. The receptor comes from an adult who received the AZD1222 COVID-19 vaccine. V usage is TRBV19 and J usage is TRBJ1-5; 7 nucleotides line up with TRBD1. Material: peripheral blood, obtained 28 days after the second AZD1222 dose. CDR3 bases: TGTGCCAGTAGTATAGATGGACAGGGCAATCAGCCCCAGCATTTT. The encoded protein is CASSIDGQGNQPQHF.